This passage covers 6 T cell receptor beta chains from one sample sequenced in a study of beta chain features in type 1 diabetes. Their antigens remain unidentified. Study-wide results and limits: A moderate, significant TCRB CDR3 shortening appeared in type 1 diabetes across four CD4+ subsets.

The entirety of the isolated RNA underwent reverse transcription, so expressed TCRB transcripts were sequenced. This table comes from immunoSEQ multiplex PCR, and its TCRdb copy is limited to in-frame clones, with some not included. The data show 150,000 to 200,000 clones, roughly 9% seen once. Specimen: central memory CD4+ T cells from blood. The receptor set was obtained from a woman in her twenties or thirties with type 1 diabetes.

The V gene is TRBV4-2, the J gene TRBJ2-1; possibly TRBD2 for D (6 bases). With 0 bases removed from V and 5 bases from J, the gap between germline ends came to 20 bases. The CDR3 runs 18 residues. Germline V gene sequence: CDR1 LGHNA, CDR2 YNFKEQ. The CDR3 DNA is TGTGCCAGCAGCCAAGAAGGAAATAGTAGGCGGGGTGACAATGAGCAGTTCTTC. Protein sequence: CASSQEGNSRRGDNEQFF.

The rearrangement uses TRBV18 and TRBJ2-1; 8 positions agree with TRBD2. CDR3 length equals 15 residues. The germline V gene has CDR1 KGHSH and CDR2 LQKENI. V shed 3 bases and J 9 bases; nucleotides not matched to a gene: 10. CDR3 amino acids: CASSPIAGTDSEQFF. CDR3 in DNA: TGTGCCAGCTCACCGATAGCGGGAACCGATAGTGAGCAGTTCTTC.

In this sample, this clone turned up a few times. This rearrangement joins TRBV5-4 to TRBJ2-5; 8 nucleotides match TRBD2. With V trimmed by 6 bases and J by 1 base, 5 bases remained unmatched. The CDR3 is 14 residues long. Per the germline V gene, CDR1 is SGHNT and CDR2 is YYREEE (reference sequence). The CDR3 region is CASTVSGTQETQYF. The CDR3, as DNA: TGTGCCAGCACGGTTAGCGGGACCCAAGAGACCCAGTACTTC.

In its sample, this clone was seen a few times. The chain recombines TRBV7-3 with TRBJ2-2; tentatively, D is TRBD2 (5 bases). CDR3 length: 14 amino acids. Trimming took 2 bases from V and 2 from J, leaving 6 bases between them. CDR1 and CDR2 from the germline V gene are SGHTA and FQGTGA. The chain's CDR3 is CASSLDYNTGELFF. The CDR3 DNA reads TGTGCCAGCAGCTTAGACTATAACACCGGGGAGCTGTTTTTT.

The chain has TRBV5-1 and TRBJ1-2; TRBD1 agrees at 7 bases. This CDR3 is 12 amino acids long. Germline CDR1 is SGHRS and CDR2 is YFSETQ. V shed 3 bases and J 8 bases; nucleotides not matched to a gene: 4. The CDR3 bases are TGCGCCAGCAGCTATGGACAGGCGGGCTACACCTTC. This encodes CASSYGQAGYTF.

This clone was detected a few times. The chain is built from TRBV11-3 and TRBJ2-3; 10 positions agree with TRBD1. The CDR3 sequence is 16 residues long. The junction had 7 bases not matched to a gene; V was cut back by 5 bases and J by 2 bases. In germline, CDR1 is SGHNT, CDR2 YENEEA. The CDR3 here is CASSESGTGVTDTQYF. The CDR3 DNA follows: TGTGCCAGCAGCGAATCCGGGACAGGGGTCACAGATACGCAGTATTTT.